Listed below are T cell receptor beta chains from one sample, sequenced in a study of T cells in Graves' hyperthyroidism and ophthalmopathy. TCRdb reprocessed the multiplex PCR reads with MiXCR, giving one entry per CDR3 protein. This table has hundreds of thousands of distinct CDR3 sequences, around 20% appearing once. The specimen sequenced was blood. These receptors were taken from a woman aged 50 to 60 with Graves' hyperthyroidism that later progressed to Graves' ophthalmopathy. CDR3s include the opening cysteine and the closing phenylalanine or tryptophan. A D gene is named only where the DNA matches it firmly. Some rows have no size entry. The others give once, few or many, or a class for an expanded clone.

CDR3: CSVLRTYEQYF
DNA: TGCAGCGTGCTACGGACCTACGAGCAGTACTTC
J: TRBJ2-7
D: .
V: TRBV29-1
size: many

CDR3: CAISESTGGRPSGANVLTF
DNA: TGTGCCATCAGTGAGTCGACCGGGGGGCGCCCCTCTGGGGCCAACGTCCTGACTTTC
J: TRBJ2-6
D: .
V: TRBV10-3
size: .

CDR3: CSAIASGGPNFYNEQFF
DNA: TGCAGTGCTATAGCTAGCGGGGGGCCTAACTTCTACAATGAGCAGTTCTTC
J: TRBJ2-1
D: TRBD2
V: TRBV20-1
size: many

CDR3: CASSQKDRAPDGTQYF
DNA: TGTGCCAGCAGTCAAAAGGACAGAGCCCCCGATGGGACCCAGTACTTC
J: TRBJ2-5
D: .
V: TRBV6-1
size: many

CDR3: CASSEGGTNTGELFF
DNA: TGTGCCAGCAGTGAGGGGGGGACAAACACCGGGGAGCTGTTTTTT
J: TRBJ2-2
D: .
V: TRBV6-1
size: many

CDR3: CASSWGRNNEKLFF
DNA: TGCGCCAGCAGCTGGGGGAGGAATAATGAAAAACTGTTTTTT
J: TRBJ1-4
D: .
V: TRBV5-1
size: .

CDR3: CASRESGRDTQYF
DNA: TGCGCCAGCAGAGAGAGCGGTCGAGATACGCAGTATTTT
J: TRBJ2-3
D: .
V: TRBV10-1
size: .

CDR3: CSAQSASGGPDYTQYF
DNA: TGCAGTGCCCAGTCCGCTAGCGGGGGCCCCGACTATACGCAGTATTTT
J: TRBJ2-3
D: TRBD2
V: TRBV20-1
size: many

CDR3: CASRPGLSEGTGELFF
DNA: TGTGCCAGCCGCCCAGGGTTAAGTGAAGGCACCGGGGAGCTGTTTTTT
J: TRBJ2-2
D: .
V: TRBV6-1
size: .

CDR3: CASSPDSTGGEVGELFF
DNA: TGCGCCAGCAGCCCCGACTCGACAGGGGGCGAAGTCGGGGAGCTGTTTTTT
J: TRBJ2-2
D: TRBD1
V: TRBV5-1
size: once

CDR3: CASSSEGSFSYEQYF
DNA: TGTGCCAGCAGCTCCGAGGGGTCGTTCTCCTACGAGCAGTACTTC
J: TRBJ2-7
D: .
V: TRBV5-6
size: few

CDR3: CSAFPSLANTEAFF
DNA: TGCAGTGCTTTCCCCTCGTTAGCGAACACTGAAGCTTTCTTT
J: TRBJ1-1
D: .
V: TRBV20-1
size: many

CDR3: CASSLLTGLGNQPQHF
DNA: TGTGCCAGCAGTTTATTAACGGGGCTCGGGAATCAGCCCCAGCATTTT
J: TRBJ1-5
D: .
V: TRBV27
size: .

CDR3: CASSLAGQAYEQYF
DNA: TGTGCCAGCAGCTTAGCTGGTCAGGCCTACGAGCAGTACTTC
J: TRBJ2-7
D: .
V: TRBV7-3
size: .

CDR3: CASSPTTENYGYTF
DNA: TGTGCCAGCAGCCCGACGACAGAAAACTATGGCTACACCTTC
J: TRBJ1-2
D: .
V: TRBV7-8
size: many

CDR3: CSARGRLAGIGEQFF
DNA: TGCAGTGCTAGAGGGCGGCTAGCGGGGATCGGTGAGCAGTTCTTC
J: TRBJ2-1
D: TRBD2
V: TRBV20-1
size: few

CDR3: CASSSVRDGGKETQYF
DNA: TGTGCCAGCAGCTCGGTCCGGGACGGTGGGAAGGAGACCCAGTACTTC
J: TRBJ2-5
D: .
V: TRBV7-9
size: many

CDR3: CASGSNKNIQYF
DNA: TGTGCCAGCGGTTCAAACAAAAACATTCAGTACTTC
J: TRBJ2-4
D: .
V: TRBV6-2/TRBV6-3
size: .

CDR3: CASSSGTDTEKLFF
DNA: TGCGCCAGCAGCTCCGGGACAGATACCGAAAAACTGTTTTTT
J: TRBJ1-4
D: TRBD1
V: TRBV5-1
size: few

CDR3: CASSNRGAEEQFF
DNA: TGTGCCAGCAGTAACAGAGGGGCGGAGGAGCAGTTCTTC
J: TRBJ2-1
D: .
V: TRBV6-1
size: .

CDR3: CASSLASFDSRNQPQHF
DNA: TGTGCCAGCAGCTTAGCCTCATTTGACAGCCGCAATCAGCCCCAGCATTTT
J: TRBJ1-5
D: .
V: TRBV7-9
size: many

CDR3: CASSVTAENTEAFF
DNA: TGTGCCAGCAGCGTAACGGCCGAGAACACTGAAGCTTTCTTT
J: TRBJ1-1
D: .
V: TRBV9
size: few

CDR3: CASSFGGGPSGANVLTF
DNA: TGTGCCAGCAGCTTCGGCGGGGGCCCCTCTGGGGCCAACGTCCTGACTTTC
J: TRBJ2-6
D: .
V: TRBV7-8
size: once

CDR3: CASSMGSLRSSEAFF
DNA: TGTGCCAGCAGCATGGGGAGTTTGCGGAGTTCTGAAGCTTTCTTT
J: TRBJ1-1
D: .
V: TRBV6-1
size: many

CDR3: CASSRQGGNTEAFF
DNA: TGCGCCAGCAGCCGACAGGGCGGGAACACTGAAGCTTTCTTT
J: TRBJ1-1
D: TRBD1
V: TRBV4-1
size: many

CDR3: CASSERGQQETQYF
DNA: TGCGCCAGCAGCGAGCGGGGTCAACAAGAGACCCAGTACTTC
J: TRBJ2-5
D: TRBD2
V: TRBV10-1
size: .

CDR3: CSATPRLEQPQHF
DNA: TGCAGTGCTACCCCCAGGCTCGAGCAGCCCCAGCATTTT
J: TRBJ1-5
D: .
V: TRBV20-1
size: once

CDR3: CSARVGGAAQYF
DNA: TGCAGTGCTAGAGTGGGGGGCGCGGCCCAGTACTTC
J: TRBJ2-5
D: .
V: TRBV20-1
size: .

CDR3: CASSQDRGDHYNSPLHF
DNA: TGTGCCAGCAGCCAAGACAGGGGTGATCACTATAATTCACCCCTCCACTTT
J: TRBJ1-6
D: .
V: TRBV3-1
size: .

CDR3: CASSSRDRGGNSPLHF
DNA: TGTGCCAGCAGCTCCAGGGACAGGGGAGGTAATTCACCCCTCCACTTT
J: TRBJ1-6
D: TRBD1
V: TRBV7-2
size: .

CDR3: CSARSPDYNEQFF
DNA: TGCAGTGCTAGATCCCCCGATTACAATGAGCAGTTCTTC
J: TRBJ2-1
D: .
V: TRBV20-1
size: .

CDR3: CASSQLPGQGQGYTF
DNA: TGCGCCAGCAGCCAGCTTCCGGGACAGGGTCAGGGCTACACCTTC
J: TRBJ1-2
D: TRBD1
V: TRBV5-1
size: few

CDR3: CASSPRLAVGEELFF
DNA: TGTGCCAGCTCACCGCGACTAGCGGTTGGCGAGGAGCTGTTTTTT
J: TRBJ2-2
D: TRBD2
V: TRBV18
size: many

CDR3: CAWSVANTGELFF
DNA: TGTGCCTGGAGTGTAGCGAACACCGGGGAGCTGTTTTTT
J: TRBJ2-2
D: .
V: TRBV30
size: many

CDR3: CSVEELGRESPNEQFF
DNA: TGCAGCGTTGAAGAGCTAGGCAGAGAAAGCCCCAATGAGCAGTTCTTC
J: TRBJ2-1
D: .
V: TRBV29-1
size: few

CDR3: CASSAWPGGETQYF
DNA: TGTGCCAGCAGCGCCTGGCCCGGGGGAGAGACCCAGTACTTC
J: TRBJ2-5
D: .
V: TRBV2
size: .

CDR3: CASSSQVNTEAFF
DNA: TGTGCCAGCAGTTCGCAAGTGAACACTGAAGCTTTCTTT
J: TRBJ1-1
D: .
V: TRBV5-1
size: many

CDR3: CASSQGQGIGSEQYF
DNA: TGTGCCAGCAGCCAGGGACAGGGAATTGGAAGCGAGCAGTACTTC
J: TRBJ2-7
D: TRBD1
V: TRBV3-1
size: many

CDR3: CSARSQRVATNEKLFF
DNA: TGCAGTGCTAGAAGCCAGAGGGTAGCAACTAATGAAAAACTGTTTTTT
J: TRBJ1-4
D: .
V: TRBV20-1
size: few

CDR3: CSAPMNRQFPQPQHF
DNA: TGCAGTGCCCCGATGAACAGACAGTTTCCTCAGCCCCAGCATTTT
J: TRBJ1-5
D: .
V: TRBV20-1
size: many

CDR3: CAISETVSYEQYF
DNA: TGTGCCATCAGTGAGACGGTATCCTACGAGCAGTACTTC
J: TRBJ2-7
D: .
V: TRBV10-3
size: many

CDR3: CASSLYRTGRNEQFF
DNA: TGCGCCAGCAGCTTATACCGGACAGGGAGGAATGAGCAGTTCTTC
J: TRBJ2-1
D: TRBD1
V: TRBV5-1
size: many

CDR3: CASSFGFGQGARGYTF
DNA: TGTGCCAGCAGCTTTGGTTTTGGACAGGGGGCGCGAGGCTACACCTTC
J: TRBJ1-2
D: TRBD1
V: TRBV7-9
size: .

CDR3: CASSTGRLRDTQYF
DNA: TGTGCCAGCAGTACAGGGAGGCTCAGGGATACGCAGTATTTT
J: TRBJ2-3
D: .
V: TRBV6-1
size: .

CDR3: CASSRSNYAYEQYF
DNA: TGTGCCAGCAGTCGCTCGAACTACGCCTACGAGCAGTACTTC
J: TRBJ2-7
D: .
V: TRBV27
size: many

CDR3: CASSNLTPGGYTF
DNA: TGTGCCAGCAGCAATTTAACCCCGGGTGGCTACACCTTC
J: TRBJ1-2
D: .
V: TRBV12-3/TRBV12-4
size: many